Included here is one TCR beta chain sequence, with context. There is no known antigen for this receptor. No base-level quality is on record; no much larger clone is a single base apart. Each collaborating institution followed its own protocols to collect whole blood in K2EDTA tubes. For TCRbeta analysis, collaborators shipped samples in one of three forms: frozen whole blood, isolated PBMCs, or DNA extracted from either of those sample types. At the junction V is shortened by 3 bases and J by 7 bases, with 13 bases in between. Taken from the germline V gene (reference sequence), the CDR1 and CDR2 loops are LNHDA and SQIVND. The CDR3, from cysteine to phenylalanine, totals 14 residues. The retained sequence is limited to the CDR3, 42 bases, with the frame set at the first base. The data are from a study of blood T cell repertoires in COVID-19 (dated by TCRdb to the early 2020s). As for the study more broadly: Samples covering the acute and convalescent phases of COVID-19 were provided by collaborators in the United States, Italy and Spain. The sample metadata nearly always contained a de-identified subject ID, COVID-19 status, age in years and sex. The repertoires were released in a freely available public database intended as a resource for research on the immune response to SARS-CoV-2. The prospective study material was composed of cDNA or gDNA derived from T cells, B-cell-depleted T cells, or PBMCs. Samples were obtained from the ongoing ImmuneRACE study (first 160 participants) and from over 1,000 subjects provided by 6 global collaborators. Where available, HLA class I and class II types were taken from metadata supplied by the sample provider and were not determined by assay-based typing. Subjects who had been exposed to COVID-19, were actively infected with it, or had recovered from it provided the deeply sampled blood TCRbeta repertoires that made up the dataset.

On the study overall, not on this receptor specifically: The amount of clinical and demographic metadata varied by source and participant and was provided uncurated.

TCRbeta CDR3 regions were amplified from genomic DNA by means of the immunoSEQ Assay, a bias-controlled multiplex PCR. On the study's bioinformatics: Nucleated cell counts per sample were estimated from amplification of reference gene primers within the assay. To quantify the absolute abundance of each unique TCRbeta CDR3 rearrangement, sequence reads were collapsed and filtered. Productive Simpson clonality was computed per sample as the square root of Simpson's diversity index over productive rearrangements. This is the immuneACCESS table as TCRdb keeps it, with only in-frame sequences that have V and J called. A part of the clones is gone; compared with another copy, unresolved V genes explain less than half, and the rest is unexplained. V, J and clone size derive from that table, while D and trimming were established from the DNA sequence. The sample data list approximately 110,000 clones, and roughly 76% of these were observed just once. The ten largest clonotypes hold roughly 10% of the sample.

What was sequenced was peripheral blood. The receptor was isolated from a woman in her 70s with acute or convalescent COVID-19. The rearrangement combines TRBV19 with TRBJ1-5, with no confident D gene call. The CDR3 region: CASSIGQEWQPQHF. The DNA sequence is TGTGCCAGTAGTATTGGGCAAGAGTGGCAGCCCCAGCATTTT.